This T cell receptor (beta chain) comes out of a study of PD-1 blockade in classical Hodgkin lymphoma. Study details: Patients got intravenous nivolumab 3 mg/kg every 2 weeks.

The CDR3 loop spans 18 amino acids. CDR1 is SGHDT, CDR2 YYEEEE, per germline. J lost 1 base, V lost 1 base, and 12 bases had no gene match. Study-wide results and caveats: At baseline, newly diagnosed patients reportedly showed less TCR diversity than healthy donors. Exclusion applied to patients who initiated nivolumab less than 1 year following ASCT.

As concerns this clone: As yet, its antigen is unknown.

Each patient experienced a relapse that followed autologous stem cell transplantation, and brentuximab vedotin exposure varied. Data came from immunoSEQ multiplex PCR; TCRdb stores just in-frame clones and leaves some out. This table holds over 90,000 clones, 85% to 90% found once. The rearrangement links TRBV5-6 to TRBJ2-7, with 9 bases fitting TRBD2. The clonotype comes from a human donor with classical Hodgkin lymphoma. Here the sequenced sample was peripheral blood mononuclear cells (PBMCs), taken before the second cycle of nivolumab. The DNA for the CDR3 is TGTGCCAGCAGCTTGTCCCAAGGGAGCGGGGGGACTTCCTACGAGCAGTACTTC. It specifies CASSLSQGSGGTSYEQYF.